A selection of T cell receptor beta chains follows, all from one sample in a study of cytomegalovirus exposure and HLA in healthy donors. The table came from immunoSEQ multiplex PCR; TCRdb's copy has only in-frame clones and leaves some out. There are some 160,000 clones in the sample; about three quarters occur only once, and 1.7% lies in the top ten. The sample taken for sequencing was PBMCs. The receptors originated from a woman aged 25-40 years in good health and CMV-seronegative. CDR3s include the opening cysteine and the closing phenylalanine or tryptophan. Each record gives: D gene, clone size, V gene, J gene, CDR3 protein, CDR3 DNA. A D gene is named only where the DNA matches it firmly. Size is omitted from some rows. Given values are once, few, many or a class for expanded clones.

NA	NA	TRBV10-3	TRBJ1-1	CAISAGHLNTEAFF	TGTGCCATCAGTGCGGGACACCTGAACACTGAAGCTTTCTTT
NA	NA	TRBV5-1	TRBJ2-7	CASSLPRSYEQYF	TGCGCCAGCAGCTTGCCCAGATCCTACGAGCAGTACTTC
NA	NA	TRBV9	TRBJ2-1	CASSVGAQGIYNEQFF	TGTGCCAGCAGCGTAGGAGCCCAGGGTATATACAATGAGCAGTTCTTC
TRBD1	once	TRBV19	TRBJ2-3	CASSIFGTGETDTQYF	TGTGCCAGTAGTATTTTTGGGACAGGGGAGACAGATACGCAGTATTTT
NA	NA	TRBV27	TRBJ2-7	CASSVDSLYEQYF	TGTGCCAGCAGTGTGGACAGTCTCTACGAGCAGTACTTC
TRBD2	NA	TRBV10-3	TRBJ2-1	CAIEDPGGEQFF	TGTGCCATCGAAGACCCGGGGGGTGAGCAGTTCTTC
TRBD2	few	TRBV27	TRBJ2-1	CATLGLAGGNEQFF	TGTGCCACCCTCGGACTAGCGGGGGGCAATGAGCAGTTCTTC
TRBD1	NA	TRBV9	TRBJ1-2	CASSADRDGFGYTF	TGTGCCAGCAGCGCAGACAGGGACGGGTTTGGCTACACCTTC
NA	NA	TRBV6-5	TRBJ1-2	CASSYSKQNYGYTF	TGTGCCAGCAGTTACTCGAAACAGAACTATGGCTACACCTTC
TRBD2	NA	TRBV6-5	TRBJ2-7	CASSYGSGGISYEQYF	TGTGCCAGCAGTTACGGTAGCGGGGGGATTTCCTACGAGCAGTACTTC
TRBD1	NA	TRBV18	TRBJ1-1	CASSLIPPRGQENTEAFF	TGTGCCAGCTCCCTAATCCCCCCCAGGGGGCAGGAGAACACTGAAGCTTTCTTT
NA	NA	TRBV5-1	TRBJ2-2	CASSLAPGMRTGELFF	TGCGCCAGCAGCTTGGCCCCAGGGATGCGGACCGGGGAGCTGTTTTTT
NA	NA	TRBV5-6	TRBJ1-5	CASSLRSSGVSNQPQHF	TGTGCCAGCAGCTTGCGATCTTCCGGGGTTAGCAATCAGCCCCAGCATTTT
TRBD1	NA	TRBV30	TRBJ1-5	CAWSGTSGTGGLQPQHF	TGTGCCTGGAGCGGAACCTCCGGGACAGGGGGCCTTCAGCCCCAGCATTTT
NA	NA	TRBV7-9	TRBJ1-1	CASSFDKGFTEAFF	TGTGCCAGCAGCTTCGATAAGGGGTTCACTGAAGCTTTCTTT
NA	NA	TRBV7-8	TRBJ1-2	CASSTRGRDYGYTF	TGTGCCAGCAGCACCAGGGGACGTGACTATGGCTACACCTTC
NA	NA	TRBV7-3	TRBJ2-1	CASSLTGGDTYNEQFF	TGTGCCAGCAGCTTAACGGGCGGGGATACGTACAATGAGCAGTTCTTC
TRBD1	NA	TRBV27	TRBJ1-1	CASSAGQGLNTEAFF	TGTGCCAGCAGTGCGGGACAGGGCTTGAACACTGAAGCTTTCTTT
NA	NA	TRBV20-1	TRBJ2-7	CSVGQLGEQYF	TGCAGTGTTGGGCAACTAGGGGAGCAGTACTTC
NA	NA	TRBV5-1	TRBJ1-5	CASSSQGGDQPQHF	TGCGCCAGCAGCTCACAGGGTGGCGATCAGCCCCAGCATTTT
NA	NA	TRBV6-5	TRBJ1-2	CASSPTTQGGYTF	TGTGCCAGCAGTCCTACGACCCAGGGCGGCTACACCTTC
NA	NA	TRBV19	TRBJ2-2	CASRTRRGARGTGELFF	TGTGCCAGTAGAACGCGACGGGGGGCGAGGGGAACCGGGGAGCTGTTTTTT
NA	NA	TRBV7-3	TRBJ1-1	CASSLGGGRNTEAFF	TGTGCCAGCAGCTTAGGGGGGGGCCGGAACACTGAAGCTTTCTTT
TRBD1	medium-sized	TRBV28	TRBJ1-3	CASRVYTGDHTIYF	TGTGCCAGCAGAGTATATACAGGGGACCACACCATATATTTT
NA	NA	TRBV6-5	TRBJ1-5	CASTRFWGGNQPQHF	TGTGCCAGCACCAGGTTTTGGGGGGGCAATCAGCCCCAGCATTTT
NA	NA	TRBV6-5	TRBJ2-7	CASSQEVGGSYEQYF	TGTGCCAGCAGCCAAGAGGTGGGGGGCTCCTACGAGCAGTACTTC
NA	few	TRBV27	TRBJ2-1	CASSISRDTEQFF	TGTGCCAGCAGTATAAGCCGGGACACCGAGCAGTTCTTC
TRBD1	NA	TRBV5-3	TRBJ2-5	CARSRGQGADGGETQYF	TGTGCCAGAAGCCGAGGACAGGGGGCTGATGGTGGGGAGACCCAGTACTTC
NA	NA	TRBV19	TRBJ2-7	CASSDMGIHPYEQYF	TGTGCCAGTAGTGATATGGGCATTCATCCCTACGAGCAGTACTTC
TRBD1	NA	TRBV6-1	TRBJ1-5	CASSVGTGTAGNQPQHF	TGTGCCAGCAGTGTGGGCACCGGGACAGCGGGCAATCAGCCCCAGCATTTT
NA	NA	TRBV18	TRBJ1-2	CASSLDKDLGYTF	TGTGCCAGCTCACTAGACAAAGATCTCGGCTACACCTTC
TRBD2	few	TRBV7-9	TRBJ2-7	CASSLGLAGTEQYF	TGTGCCAGCAGCTTGGGGCTAGCGGGGACCGAGCAGTACTTC
TRBD2	few	TRBV27	TRBJ2-5	CASSSLAGDFKRAQYF	TGTGCCAGCAGTTCTCTAGCGGGGGATTTCAAGAGGGCCCAGTACTTC
TRBD1	NA	TRBV9	TRBJ1-1	CASSVGQLNTEAFF	TGTGCCAGCAGCGTGGGACAGTTGAACACTGAAGCTTTCTTT
TRBD1	NA	TRBV4-3	TRBJ1-6	CASSQDPGQGTTPLHF	TGCGCCAGCAGCCAGGATCCGGGACAGGGTACTACGCCCCTCCACTTT
TRBD2	NA	TRBV28	TRBJ2-3	CASSSSATSGGAYDTQYF	TGTGCCAGCAGTTCCAGTGCGACTAGCGGGGGGGCATATGATACGCAGTATTTT
NA	NA	TRBV29-1	TRBJ1-2	CSVEDRGGIGYTF	TGCAGCGTTGAAGATAGGGGGGGTATCGGCTACACCTTC
TRBD1	few	TRBV29-1	TRBJ1-3	CSVEEDRVGNTIYF	TGCAGCGTTGAGGAAGACAGGGTCGGAAACACCATATATTTT
TRBD1	NA	TRBV4-3	TRBJ2-2	CASSQDDRDRTPPAGELFF	TGCGCCAGCAGCCAAGATGACAGGGATAGGACACCCCCAGCCGGGGAGCTGTTTTTT
NA	NA	TRBV2	TRBJ1-2	CASTRTSPSGYTF	TGTGCCAGCACCCGGACATCCCCCAGCGGCTACACCTTC
TRBD1	NA	TRBV6-5	TRBJ1-2	CASNTGGDLYGYTF	TGTGCCAGCAATACAGGGGGGGACCTTTATGGCTACACCTTC
TRBD2	few	TRBV27	TRBJ2-5	CASSLSTRGVETQYF	TGTGCCAGCAGTTTATCGACTCGGGGGGTAGAGACCCAGTACTTC
NA	NA	TRBV19	TRBJ1-1	CASRVVLGGSLNTEAFF	TGTGCCAGTAGGGTGGTTTTGGGGGGGAGCCTGAACACTGAAGCTTTCTTT
TRBD2	NA	TRBV4-1	TRBJ2-5	CASSPTTAGDQETQYF	TGCGCCAGCAGCCCAACGACAGCGGGGGACCAAGAGACCCAGTACTTC
TRBD1	NA	TRBV18	TRBJ1-5	CASSPGTERQPQHF	TGTGCCAGCTCACCAGGGACAGAACGTCAGCCCCAGCATTTT
NA	NA	TRBV4-3	TRBJ1-2	CASSQEAGGGYGYTF	TGCGCCAGCAGCCAAGAGGCCGGGGGGGGATATGGCTACACCTTC
NA	NA	TRBV4-2	TRBJ2-3	CASRKGGFTDTQYF	TGTGCCAGCAGGAAGGGGGGGTTCACAGATACGCAGTATTTT
NA	NA	TRBV29-1	TRBJ2-3	CSGQIGGTDTQYF	TGCAGCGGACAGATCGGGGGAACAGATACGCAGTATTTT
NA	NA	TRBV11-2	TRBJ2-3	CASRVGAVADTQYF	TGTGCCAGCAGAGTAGGGGCAGTTGCAGATACGCAGTATTTT
NA	NA	TRBV18	TRBJ1-2	CASSPQGQDGYTF	TGTGCCAGCTCACCTCAGGGGCAGGATGGCTACACCTTC